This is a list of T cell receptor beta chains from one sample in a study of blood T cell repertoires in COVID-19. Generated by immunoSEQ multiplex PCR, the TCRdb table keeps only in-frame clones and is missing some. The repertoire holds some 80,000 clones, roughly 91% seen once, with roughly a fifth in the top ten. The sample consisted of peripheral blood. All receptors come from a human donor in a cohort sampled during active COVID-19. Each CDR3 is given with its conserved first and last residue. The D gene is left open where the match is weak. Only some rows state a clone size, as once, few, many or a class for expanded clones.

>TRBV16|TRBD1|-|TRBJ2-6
CASSPRRGQGSAFGANVLTF
TGTGCCAGCAGCCCCCGAAGGGGGCAGGGAAGTGCTTTTGGGGCCAACGTCCTGACTTTC
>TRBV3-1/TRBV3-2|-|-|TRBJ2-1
CASSQARREQFF
TGTGCCAGCAGCCAAGCGAGGAGGGAGCAGTTCTTC
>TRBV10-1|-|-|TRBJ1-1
CASTGERNTEAFF
TGCGCCAGCACGGGGGAAAGGAACACTGAAGCTTTCTTT
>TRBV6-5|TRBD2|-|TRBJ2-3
CASSYEAGAADTQYF
TGTGCCAGCAGTTACGAGGCGGGAGCGGCAGATACGCAGTATTTT
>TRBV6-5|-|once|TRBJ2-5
CASSLSLVLETQYF
TGTGCCAGCAGTCTAAGCCTAGTTCTAGAGACCCAGTACTTC
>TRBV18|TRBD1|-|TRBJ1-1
CASSPKQGAQNTEAFF
TGTGCCAGCTCACCGAAACAGGGGGCCCAGAACACTGAAGCTTTCTTT
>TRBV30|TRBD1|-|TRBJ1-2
CAWSVIQGYGYTF
TGTGCCTGGAGTGTAATACAGGGGTATGGCTACACCTTC
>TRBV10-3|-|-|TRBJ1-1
CAAAGAFEAFF
TGTGCCGCCGCAGGGGCCTTTGAAGCTTTCTTT
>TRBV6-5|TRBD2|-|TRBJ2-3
CASSPTSGGAGTQYF
TGTGCCAGCAGTCCGACTAGCGGGGGGGCTGGTACGCAGTATTTT
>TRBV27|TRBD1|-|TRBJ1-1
CASSPMTGLRIAEAFF
TGTGCCAGCAGTCCAATGACAGGGCTAAGAATCGCTGAAGCTTTCTTT
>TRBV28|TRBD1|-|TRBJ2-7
CASSGYRGRWYEQYF
TGTGCCAGCAGTGGTTACAGGGGGCGCTGGTACGAGCAGTACTTC
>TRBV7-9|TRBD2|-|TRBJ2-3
CASSFLAGGADTQYF
TGTGCCAGCAGCTTTCTAGCGGGAGGGGCAGATACGCAGTATTTT
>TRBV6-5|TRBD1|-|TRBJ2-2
CAGQGASGELFF
TGCGCGGGACAGGGGGCGTCCGGGGAGCTGTTTTTT
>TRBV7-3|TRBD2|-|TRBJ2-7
CASSPSGSSYEQYF
TGTGCCAGCAGCCCTAGCGGAAGTTCTTACGAGCAGTACTTC
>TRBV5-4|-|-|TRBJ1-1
CASSRTSGTRSDEAFF
TGTGCCAGCAGCCGTACTTCCGGGACTCGCTCAGATGAAGCTTTCTTT
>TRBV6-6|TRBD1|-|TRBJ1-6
CASSSGTENSPLHF
TGTGCCAGCAGCTCCGGGACAGAGAATTCACCCCTCCACTTT
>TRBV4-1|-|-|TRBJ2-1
CASSQDPPGSGTYNEQFF
TGCGCCAGCAGCCAAGATCCCCCCGGTTCGGGAACTTACAATGAGCAGTTCTTC
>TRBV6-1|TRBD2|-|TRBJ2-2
CASSELAGMREELFF
TGTGCCAGCAGTGAGCTAGCGGGGATGCGGGAGGAGCTGTTTTTT
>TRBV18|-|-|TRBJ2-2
CASSPVEYTGELFF
TGTGCCAGCTCACCAGTAGAGTACACCGGGGAGCTGTTTTTT
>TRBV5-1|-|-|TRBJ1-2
CASSLVTAEGYGYTF
TGCGCCAGCAGCTTGGTGACGGCGGAAGGATATGGCTACACCTTC
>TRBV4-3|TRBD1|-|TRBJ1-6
CASSHPGQGSPLHF
TGCGCCAGCAGCCATCCGGGACAGGGGTCACCCCTCCACTTT
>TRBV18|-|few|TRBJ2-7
CASSPLDSGEQYF
TGTGCCAGCTCACCCCTGGACTCGGGGGAGCAGTACTTC
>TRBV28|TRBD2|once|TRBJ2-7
CASSLAGTSAYEQYF
TGTGCCAGCAGTTTGGCCGGGACTAGCGCCTACGAGCAGTACTTC
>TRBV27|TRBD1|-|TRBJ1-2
CASSSLDRVGGYTF
TGTGCCAGCAGTTCCCTGGACAGGGTTGGTGGCTACACCTTC
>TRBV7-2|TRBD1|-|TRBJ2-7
CASSRTGQLTYEQYF
TGTGCCAGCAGCCGGACAGGGCAATTAACCTACGAGCAGTACTTC
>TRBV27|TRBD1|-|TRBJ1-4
CASSMTGGNSNEKLFF
TGTGCCAGCAGTATGACAGGGGGCAATTCTAATGAAAAACTGTTTTTT